This T cell receptor (beta chain) appears in the sequencing data of a study of shared clonotypes between healthy human individuals. Study information: The study used three CD4 naive, three CD4 memory, two CD8 naive and one CD8 memory plate per donor.

How the authors handled the data: Filtering differed since immunoSEQ provided only junctions, with no quality scores. Assay used: immunoSEQ multiplex PCR; TCRdb lists only in-frame clones, some missing. V and J calls plus clone size are reproduced from that table; the DNA served to infer D and trimming. The data contain over 400,000 clones, roughly 95% of them singletons. The germline V and J ends were trimmed by 0 bases and 4 bases, with 6 bases remaining between them. CDR1 and CDR2 from the germline V gene are SGHDT and YYEEEE. The CDR3 contains 13 residues. The sequence derives from a woman between 25 and 40 years old in good health. Sequencing was performed on naive CD4+ T cells sorted from blood. As for subset: CD45RA+ positively selected. J is TRBJ2-3 and V is TRBV5-6; no clear D. CDR3 bases: TGTGCCAGCAGCTTGGAAGTGCCAGATACGCAGTATTTT. Translated, it gives CASSLEVPDTQYF.